This T cell receptor (beta chain) is from a study of T cells in narcolepsy (dated by TCRdb to 2016 to 2019). A note on the overall study: The study enrolled patients with narcolepsy type 1 or type 2 (NT1, NT2) together with healthy control donors. The study used TCR Vbeta sequencing to track clonotypes in blood and CSF while looking for autoreactive T cells in narcolepsy patients that target self-antigens of hypocretin neurons (hypocretin, TRIB2). Study-wide conclusions, independent of this receptor: Plots comparing CSF and blood CD4+ T cell clonotypes from the same patient highlighted HCRT-specific and TRIB2-specific autoreactive clonotypes. Numbers of sequenced blood memory CD4+ clonotypes were comparable, with averages of about 41,000 in patients and 33,354 in controls. According to the report, autoreactive clonotypes were detected serially in the blood of the same patients and of different patients, but not in healthy controls. No sequences matching autoreactive T cell clones were contained in some blood memory CD4+ repertoires from patients and controls.

Libraries were built with the immunoSEQ multiplex PCR assay. TCRdb stores this immuneACCESS table with in-frame sequences only. Part of the clones is absent; in the studies checked, under half of the shortfall reflects unresolved V genes, and no reason is known for the rest. Here the sample has over 30,000 clones; approximately 85% occur a single time. Together, the top ten hold approximately 1.5% of the sample. For TCR Vbeta sequencing, memory CD4+ T cells were sorted ex vivo from the peripheral blood of narcolepsy patients and healthy controls. The cysteine opens and the phenylalanine closes a CDR3 of 14 amino acids. Solely the CDR3 DNA is kept, with 42 bases framed from the first base. V sheds 4 bases and J sheds 4 bases, leaving 12 bases between their ends. Reading the germline V gene (reference sequence) gives CDR1 SGHNT and CDR2 YYREEE. As for this clone: This receptor's antigen is unknown. Base qualities are not provided; no much larger clone lies one nucleotide away.

The sequenced material came from CD45RA- memory CD4+ T cells from PBMCs. The cell subset or site label for this specimen denotes: memory T cells sorted ex vivo from peripheral blood. The rearrangement combines TRBV5-4 with TRBJ1-3; TRBD1 might be the D gene, on 5 matching bases. This receptor was taken from a human donor with narcolepsy. The DNA is as follows: TGTGCCAGCAGCGGTTCTGGGGCCGGAAACACCATATATTTT. Translated, this gives CASSGSGAGNTIYF.